The rows below give T cell receptor beta chains drawn from one sample of a study of T cells in Graves' hyperthyroidism and ophthalmopathy. TCRdb fed the multiplex PCR reads into MiXCR, producing one record per CDR3 protein. The sample has about 180,000 distinct CDR3 sequences; approximately 17% are singletons. The sample was blood. Every receptor here comes from a woman in her forties or fifties with Graves' hyperthyroidism. Each CDR3 is given without its conserved first and last residue. The D gene is left open where the match is weak. The size of a clone is reported for some rows only, either as once, few or many, or as a class for expanded clones.

>NA|TRBV5-1|many
ASSFDLQETQY
>NA|TRBV6-5|many
ASSYSIYWGVSGNTIY
>NA|TRBV15|many
ATSRDPQSNTGELF
>NA|TRBV4-1|many
ASSQPPGRDTPRTQY
>TRBD2|TRBV9|few
ASSVGLADYEQY
>NA|TRBV5-1|many
ASSLSAGYSYEQY
>NA|TRBV7-9|NA
ASSLELDSNTEAF
>TRBD1|TRBV19|many
ASSSWTGLGQETQY
>TRBD2|TRBV6-5|many
ASSYSLGLAVNTGELF
>NA|TRBV12-3/TRBV12-4|many
ASSTHSSYEQY
>TRBD1|TRBV11-2|many
ASSPSADRVNGYT
>NA|TRBV2|many
ASSEGLLQETQY
>NA|TRBV7-9|many
ASRKTGPYNEQF
>TRBD1|TRBV27|many
ASSFDRVGSYGYT
>NA|TRBV7-9|few
ASSRSWDRSSNQPQH
>TRBD1|TRBV6-1|NA
ASSEALTGADTQY
>TRBD1|TRBV19|many
ASSPGQGGSYEQY
>NA|TRBV3-1|many
ASSQRTEAF
>NA|TRBV6-2/TRBV6-3|few
ASAGAITSYEQY
>NA|TRBV19|many
ASSIGPVRTGELF
>TRBD1|TRBV6-1|many
ASSDPGQGISKEKLF
>NA|TRBV20-1|many
SASKRMNTEAF
>TRBD1|TRBV5-1|NA
ASSLGDRGGGYT
>NA|TRBV5-1|many
ASSLDYEQY
>NA|TRBV28|NA
ASMGGAVQNTEAF
>NA|TRBV6-1|many
ASRPTRGSTDTQY
>NA|TRBV7-4|NA
ASSLVGQPEAF
>TRBD1|TRBV6-2/TRBV6-3|many
ASTGQEDTEAF
>NA|TRBV5-1|NA
ASRLSGGHKETQY
>NA|TRBV7-9|many
ASSLMGSVADTQY
>NA|TRBV20-1|few
SASVRVGSYNEQF
>NA|TRBV6-1|many
ASSHRDGYGYT
>TRBD2|TRBV11-3|many
ASSLETIGGAHNEQF
>TRBD1|TRBV11-2|NA
ASSLGTDSPLH
>NA|TRBV4-1|NA
ASSQGGENYGYT
>NA|TRBV4-3|NA
ASSQEYSGGWPLNTEAF
>NA|TRBV7-2|few
ASSSHYREYEQF
>TRBD1|TRBV20-1|many
SASLDRGPGYLILNTEAF
>NA|TRBV20-1|many
SAPRRGAYEQY
>TRBD1|TRBV6-1|many
ASISGGLDEQF
>NA|TRBV4-2|few
ASSLSWDSRVEGSPLH
>TRBD1|TRBV2|NA
ASSGDRGGYT
>TRBD1|TRBV19|NA
ASSIGTGDYSYEQY
>NA|TRBV6-1|NA
ASSYFAARYEQY
>NA|TRBV14|NA
ASSQARGWSYEQY